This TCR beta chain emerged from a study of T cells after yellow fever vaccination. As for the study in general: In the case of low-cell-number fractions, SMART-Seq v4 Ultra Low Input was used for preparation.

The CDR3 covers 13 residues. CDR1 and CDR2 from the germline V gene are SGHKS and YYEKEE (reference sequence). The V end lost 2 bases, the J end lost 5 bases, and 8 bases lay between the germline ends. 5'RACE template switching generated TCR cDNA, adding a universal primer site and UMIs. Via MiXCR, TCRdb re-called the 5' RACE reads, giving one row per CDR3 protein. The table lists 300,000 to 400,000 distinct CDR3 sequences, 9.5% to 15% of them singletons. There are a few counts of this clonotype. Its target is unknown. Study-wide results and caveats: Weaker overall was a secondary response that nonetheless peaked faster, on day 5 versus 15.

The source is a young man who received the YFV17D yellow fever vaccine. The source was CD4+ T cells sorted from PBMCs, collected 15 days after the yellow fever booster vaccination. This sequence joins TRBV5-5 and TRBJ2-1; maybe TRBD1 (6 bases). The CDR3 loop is CASSFGQHNEQFF. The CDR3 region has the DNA TGTGCCAGCAGCTTCGGACAGCACAATGAGCAGTTCTTC.